This T cell receptor beta chain is from a study of T cell changes during pregnancy in multiple sclerosis. This clone was picked up one time. Repertoires were generated with immunoSEQ multiplex PCR, while TCRdb's copy carries only in-frame clones and drops some. The sample lists around 41,000 clones; roughly 88% were seen once. Germline loops: CDR1 MNHEY, CDR2 SMNVEV (reference sequence). CDR3 length: 16 residues. Trimming shortened V by 1 base and J by 4 bases, and 13 bases separated the two germline ends. The receptor was derived from a female donor with multiple sclerosis, enrolled in a pregnancy study. V usage is TRBV27 and J usage is TRBJ2-2; D is undetermined. Material: PBMCs (not recorded whether the cells were cultured). CDR3 sequence (DNA): TGTGCCAGCAGTTTATACGCCCCACCAGGCACCGGGGAGCTGTTTTTT. Its translation: CASSLYAPPGTGELFF.